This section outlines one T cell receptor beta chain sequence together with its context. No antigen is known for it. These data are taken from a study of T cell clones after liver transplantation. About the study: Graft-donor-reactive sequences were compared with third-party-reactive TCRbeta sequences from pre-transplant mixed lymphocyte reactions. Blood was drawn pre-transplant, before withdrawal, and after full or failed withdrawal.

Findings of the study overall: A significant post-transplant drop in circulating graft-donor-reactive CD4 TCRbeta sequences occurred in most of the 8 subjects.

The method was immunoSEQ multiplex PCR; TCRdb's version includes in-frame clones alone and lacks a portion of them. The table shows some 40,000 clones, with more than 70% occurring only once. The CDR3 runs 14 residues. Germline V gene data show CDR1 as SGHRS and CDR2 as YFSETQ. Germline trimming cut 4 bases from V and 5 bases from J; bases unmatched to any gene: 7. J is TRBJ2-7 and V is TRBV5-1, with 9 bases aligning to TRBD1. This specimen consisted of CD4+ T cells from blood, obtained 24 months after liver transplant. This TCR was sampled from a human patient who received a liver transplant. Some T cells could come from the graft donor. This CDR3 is CASSRTTGGNEQYF. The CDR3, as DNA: TGCGCCAGCAGCCGAACCACAGGGGGCAACGAGCAGTACTTC.